This TCR beta chain was sequenced during a study of blood T cells in healthy people across ages. Then a second PCR, running roughly 7 to 12 cycles, was carried out with a sample-barcoded 5' primer and a J-beta primer mix. No fewer than 3 million CDR3-containing paired-end reads came from each sample. TCRdb called the 5' RACE reads again in MiXCR, with one record for every CDR3 protein. The data show around 1.5 million distinct CDR3 sequences, roughly 40% seen once. The CDR3 runs 14 residues. Germline V gene sequence: CDR1 SEHNR, CDR2 FQNEAQ (reference sequence). V lost 3 bases and J lost 0, with 7 bases in between. PBMCs, at least 6 million per sample, were isolated. There are a few counts of this clonotype. Its antigen is not known. General study results and limits: Diversity was estimated from one million T cells, and these estimates were considered underestimates. Researchers said unsorted PBMCs prevented a conclusive naive versus antigen-experienced comparison.

This clonotype originated in a woman between 18 and 30 years old in good health. The sequencing input was blood. V gene TRBV7-9 combines with J gene TRBJ2-3; no firm D call. The CDR3 sequence is CASSFPKSTDTQYF. CDR3 nucleotides: TGTGCCAGCAGCTTCCCAAAGAGCACAGATACGCAGTATTTT.